This T cell receptor (beta chain) was recovered during a study of blood T cell repertoires in COVID-19. The CDR3 is 14 amino acids. The germline V gene has CDR1 LNHDA and CDR2 SQIVND (reference sequence). J was trimmed by 9 bases and V by 3 bases; bases with no gene match: 5. The data were produced by immunoSEQ multiplex PCR, yet TCRdb's version contains in-frame clones alone and is incomplete. Among roughly 86,000 clones listed, around 81% were seen once. The specimen sequenced was peripheral blood. The rearrangement links TRBV19 to TRBJ2-2; 9 bases are a match to TRBD2. The receptor was derived from a man between 60 and 75 years old with acute or convalescent COVID-19. The CDR3 here is CASSMAGLARELFF. DNA for the CDR3: TGTGCCAGTAGTATGGCGGGACTAGCAAGGGAGCTGTTTTTT.